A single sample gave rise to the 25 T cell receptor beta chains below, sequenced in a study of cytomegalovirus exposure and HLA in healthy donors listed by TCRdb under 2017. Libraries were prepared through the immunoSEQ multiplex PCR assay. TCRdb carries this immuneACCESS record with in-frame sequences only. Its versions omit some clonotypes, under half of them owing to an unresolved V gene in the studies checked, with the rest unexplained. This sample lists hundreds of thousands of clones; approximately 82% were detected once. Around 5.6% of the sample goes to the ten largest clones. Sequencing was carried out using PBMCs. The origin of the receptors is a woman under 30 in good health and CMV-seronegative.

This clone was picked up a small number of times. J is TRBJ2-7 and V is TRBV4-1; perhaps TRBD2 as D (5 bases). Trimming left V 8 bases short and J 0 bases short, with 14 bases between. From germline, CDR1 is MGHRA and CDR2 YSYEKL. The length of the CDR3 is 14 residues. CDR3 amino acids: CASSTQSGSYEQYF. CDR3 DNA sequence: TGCGCCAGCTCAACACAGAGCGGCTCCTACGAGCAGTACTTC.

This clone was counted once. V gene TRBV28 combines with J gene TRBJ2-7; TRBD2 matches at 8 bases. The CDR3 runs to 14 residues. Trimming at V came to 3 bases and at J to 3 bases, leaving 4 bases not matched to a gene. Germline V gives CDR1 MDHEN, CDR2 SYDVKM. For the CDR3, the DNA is TGTGCCAGCAGTTTCTTAGCGGGGCTCTACGAGCAGTACTTC. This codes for CASSFLAGLYEQYF.

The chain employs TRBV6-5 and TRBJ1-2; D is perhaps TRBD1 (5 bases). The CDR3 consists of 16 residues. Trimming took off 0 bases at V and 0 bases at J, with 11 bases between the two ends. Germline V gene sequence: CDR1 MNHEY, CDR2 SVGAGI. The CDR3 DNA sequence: TGTGCCAGCAGTTACTCCTCTGGGGGAACTAACTATGGCTACACCTTC. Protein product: CASSYSSGGTNYGYTF.

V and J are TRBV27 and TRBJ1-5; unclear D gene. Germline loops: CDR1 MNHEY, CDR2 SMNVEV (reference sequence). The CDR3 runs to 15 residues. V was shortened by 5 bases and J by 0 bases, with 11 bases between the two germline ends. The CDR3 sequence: CASSLNDGSNQPQHF. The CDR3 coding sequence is TGTGCCAGCAGTCTGAATGACGGTAGCAATCAGCCCCAGCATTTT.

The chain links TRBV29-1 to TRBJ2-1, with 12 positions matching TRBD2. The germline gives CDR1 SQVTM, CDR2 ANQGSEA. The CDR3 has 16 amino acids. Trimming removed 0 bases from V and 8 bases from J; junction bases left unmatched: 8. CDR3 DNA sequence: TGCAGCGTTGAAGATCCCTCGACTAGCGGGAGACATGAGCAGTTCTTC. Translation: CSVEDPSTSGRHEQFF.

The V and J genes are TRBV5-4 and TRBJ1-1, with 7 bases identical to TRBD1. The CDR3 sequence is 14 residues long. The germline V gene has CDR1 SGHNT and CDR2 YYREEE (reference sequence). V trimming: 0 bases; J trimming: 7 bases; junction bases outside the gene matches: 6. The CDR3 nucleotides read TGTGCCAGCAGCTTGGAGGGGGCTCTGGGTGAAGCTTTCTTT. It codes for CASSLEGALGEAFF.

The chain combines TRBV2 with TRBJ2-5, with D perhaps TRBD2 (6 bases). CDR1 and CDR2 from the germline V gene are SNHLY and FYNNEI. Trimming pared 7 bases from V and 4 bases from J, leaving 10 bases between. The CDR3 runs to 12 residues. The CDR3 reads CASTSDGETQYF. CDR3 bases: TGTGCCAGCACTAGCGACGGAGAGACCCAGTACTTC.

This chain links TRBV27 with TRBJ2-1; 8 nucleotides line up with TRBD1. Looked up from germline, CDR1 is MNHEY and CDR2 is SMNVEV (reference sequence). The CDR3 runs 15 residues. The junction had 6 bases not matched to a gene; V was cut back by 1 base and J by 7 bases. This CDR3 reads CASSLYPGGYNEQFF. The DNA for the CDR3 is TGTGCCAGCAGTTTATATCCAGGGGGCTATAATGAGCAGTTCTTC.

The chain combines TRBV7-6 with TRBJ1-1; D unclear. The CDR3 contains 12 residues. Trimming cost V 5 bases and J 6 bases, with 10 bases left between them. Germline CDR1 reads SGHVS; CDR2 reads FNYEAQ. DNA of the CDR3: TGTGCCAGCAGCCCCCGGGCGGCTGAAGCTTTCTTT. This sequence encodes CASSPRAAEAFF.

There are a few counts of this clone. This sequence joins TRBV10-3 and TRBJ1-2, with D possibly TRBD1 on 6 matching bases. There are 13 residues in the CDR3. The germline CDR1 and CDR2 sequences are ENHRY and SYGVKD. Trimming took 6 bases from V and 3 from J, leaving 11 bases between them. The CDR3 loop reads CAIRDSLDYGYTF. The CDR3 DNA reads TGTGCCATCAGGGACAGCCTAGACTATGGCTACACCTTC.

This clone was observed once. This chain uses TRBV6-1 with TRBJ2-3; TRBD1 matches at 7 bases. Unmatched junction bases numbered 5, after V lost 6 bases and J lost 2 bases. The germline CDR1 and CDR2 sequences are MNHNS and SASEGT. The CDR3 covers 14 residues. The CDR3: CASRQGLDTDTQYF. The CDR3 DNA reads TGTGCCAGCAGACAGGGGCTGGACACAGATACGCAGTATTTT.

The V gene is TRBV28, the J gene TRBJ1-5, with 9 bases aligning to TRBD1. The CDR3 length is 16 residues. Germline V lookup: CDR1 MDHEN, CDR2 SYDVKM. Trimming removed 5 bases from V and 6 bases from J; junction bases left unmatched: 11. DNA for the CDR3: TGTGCCAGCAGTCCCACCTGGACAGGGGATACTCAGCCCCAGCATTTT. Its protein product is CASSPTWTGDTQPQHF.

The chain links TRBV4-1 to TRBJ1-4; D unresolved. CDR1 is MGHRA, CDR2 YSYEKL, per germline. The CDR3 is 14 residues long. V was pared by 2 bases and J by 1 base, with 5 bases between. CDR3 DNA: TGCGCCAGCAGCCAATTGGGAACTAATGAAAAACTGTTTTTT. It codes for CASSQLGTNEKLFF.

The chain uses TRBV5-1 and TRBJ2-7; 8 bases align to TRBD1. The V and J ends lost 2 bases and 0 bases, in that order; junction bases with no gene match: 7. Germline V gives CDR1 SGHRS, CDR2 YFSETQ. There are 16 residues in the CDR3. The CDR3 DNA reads TGCGCCAGCAGCTTAGAGACAGGGGTCCTCTCCTACGAGCAGTACTTC. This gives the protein CASSLETGVLSYEQYF.

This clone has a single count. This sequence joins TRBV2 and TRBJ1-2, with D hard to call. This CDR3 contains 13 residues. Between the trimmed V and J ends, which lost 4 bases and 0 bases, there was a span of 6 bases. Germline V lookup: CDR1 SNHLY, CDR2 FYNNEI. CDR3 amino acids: CASSVTANYGYTF. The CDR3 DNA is TGTGCCAGCAGTGTCACGGCTAACTATGGCTACACCTTC.

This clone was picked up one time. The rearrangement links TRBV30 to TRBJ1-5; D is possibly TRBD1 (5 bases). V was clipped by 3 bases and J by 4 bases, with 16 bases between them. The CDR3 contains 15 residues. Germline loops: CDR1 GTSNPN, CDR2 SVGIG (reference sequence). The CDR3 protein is CAWSLTAAGNQPQHF. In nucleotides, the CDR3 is TGTGCCTGGAGCCTCACTGCGGCAGGGAATCAGCCCCAGCATTTT.

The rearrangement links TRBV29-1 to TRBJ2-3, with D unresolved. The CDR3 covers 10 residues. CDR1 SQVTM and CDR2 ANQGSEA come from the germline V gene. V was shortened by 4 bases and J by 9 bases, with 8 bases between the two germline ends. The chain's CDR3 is CSVVVNTQYF. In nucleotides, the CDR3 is TGCAGCGTTGTCGTAAACACGCAGTATTTT.

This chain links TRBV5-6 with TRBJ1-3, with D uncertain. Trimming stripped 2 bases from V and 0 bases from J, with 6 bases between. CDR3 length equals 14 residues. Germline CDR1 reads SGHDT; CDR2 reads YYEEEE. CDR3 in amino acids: CASSLSHSGNTIYF. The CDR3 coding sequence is TGTGCCAGCAGCTTATCGCACTCTGGAAACACCATATATTTT.

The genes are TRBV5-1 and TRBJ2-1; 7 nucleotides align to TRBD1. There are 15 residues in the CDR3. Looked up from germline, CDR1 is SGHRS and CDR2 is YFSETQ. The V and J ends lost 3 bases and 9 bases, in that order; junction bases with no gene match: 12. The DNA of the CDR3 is TGCGCCAGCAGCTCCTACCAACAGGGGAGAAGTGAGCAGTTCTTC. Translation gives CASSSYQQGRSEQFF.

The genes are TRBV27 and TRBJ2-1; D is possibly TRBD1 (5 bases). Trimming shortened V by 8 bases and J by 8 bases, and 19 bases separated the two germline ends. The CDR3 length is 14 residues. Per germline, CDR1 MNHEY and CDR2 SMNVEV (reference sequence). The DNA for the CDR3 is TGTGCCAGCCTGGGGCAGGGTCGATTGGATGAGCAGTTCTTC. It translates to CASLGQGRLDEQFF.

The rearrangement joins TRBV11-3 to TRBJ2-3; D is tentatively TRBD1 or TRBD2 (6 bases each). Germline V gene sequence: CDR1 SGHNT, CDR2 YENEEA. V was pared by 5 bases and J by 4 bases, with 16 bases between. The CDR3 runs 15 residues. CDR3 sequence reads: CASSPRGQGPDTQYF. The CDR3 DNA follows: TGTGCCAGCAGCCCCCGGGGGCAGGGACCAGATACGCAGTATTTT.

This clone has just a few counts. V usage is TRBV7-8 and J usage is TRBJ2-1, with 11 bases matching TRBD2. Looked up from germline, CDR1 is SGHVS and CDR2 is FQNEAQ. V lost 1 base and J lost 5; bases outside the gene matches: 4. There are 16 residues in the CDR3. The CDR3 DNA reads TGTGCCAGCAGCTTAGTATTACTAGCGGGGGACAATGAGCAGTTCTTC. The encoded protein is CASSLVLLAGDNEQFF.

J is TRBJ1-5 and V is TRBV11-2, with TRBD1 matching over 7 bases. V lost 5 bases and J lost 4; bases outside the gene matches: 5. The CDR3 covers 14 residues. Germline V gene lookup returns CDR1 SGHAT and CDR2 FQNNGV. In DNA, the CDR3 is TGTGCCAGCAGCGCTGGCAGGGGGAATCAGCCCCAGCATTTT. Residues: CASSAGRGNQPQHF.

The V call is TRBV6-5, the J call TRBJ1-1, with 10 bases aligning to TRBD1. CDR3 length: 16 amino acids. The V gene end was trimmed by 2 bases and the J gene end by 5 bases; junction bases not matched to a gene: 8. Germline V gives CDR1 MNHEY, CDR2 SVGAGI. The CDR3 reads CASSYPPGQGKTEAFF. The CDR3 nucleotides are TGTGCCAGCAGTTACCCCCCGGGACAGGGGAAGACTGAAGCTTTCTTT.

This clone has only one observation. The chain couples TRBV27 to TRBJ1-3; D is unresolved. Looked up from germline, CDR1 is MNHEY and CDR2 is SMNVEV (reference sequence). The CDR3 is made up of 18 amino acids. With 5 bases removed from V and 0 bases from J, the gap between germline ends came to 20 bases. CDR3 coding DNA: TGTGCCAGCAGTCCCGGCTATAGGCAGGCTGTCTCTGGAAACACCATATATTTT. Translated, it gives CASSPGYRQAVSGNTIYF.